The 11 T cell receptor beta chains below all came from one sample that was sequenced in a study of response to subunit inactivated influenza vaccine. TCRdb processed the RT-PCR reads anew with MiXCR; each CDR3 protein has one entry. Among some 500,000 distinct CDR3 sequences, about 25% were seen once, and the ten largest hold less than 2.5%. The input for sequencing was CD4+ T cells sorted from PBMCs, taken around 5 days after vaccination. All receptors derive from a man aged 50-60 years who received an inactivated influenza vaccine.

J is TRBJ2-7 and V is TRBV11-1; 8 positions match TRBD1. V gave up 5 bases and J gave up 5 bases; unmatched junction bases: 8. CDR3 length: 14 amino acids. Germline values: CDR1 SGHAT, CDR2 FQDESV (reference sequence). The CDR3 loop reads CASSPRTGFHEQYF. Written as DNA, the CDR3 is TGTGCCAGCAGCCCGAGGACAGGGTTTCACGAGCAGTACTTC.

This clonotype was seen only a few times. The V call is TRBV30, the J call TRBJ2-3; no clear D gene. The CDR3 has 11 amino acids. V was clipped by 5 bases and J by 2 bases, with 5 bases between them. Per germline, CDR1 GTSNPN and CDR2 SVGIG (reference sequence). The CDR3 loop reads CAWGNTDTQYF. CDR3 in DNA: TGTGCCTGGGGTAACACAGATACGCAGTATTTT. Variable domain in full (rest from reference TRBV30 and TRBJ2-3): SQTIHQWPATLVQPVGSPLSLECTVEGTSNPNLYWYRQAAGRGLQLLFYSVGIGQISSEVPQNLSASRPQDRQFILSSKKLLLSDSGFYLCAWGNTDTQYFGPGTRLTVL.

This chain joins TRBV28 and TRBJ2-7, with a possible D match to TRBD1 (7 bases). The CDR3 spans 14 residues. Trimming removed 3 bases from V and 5 bases from J, with 14 bases in between. Germline CDR1 and CDR2: MDHEN and SYDVKM. The CDR3 sequence is CASSLPPGGNEQYF. The CDR3 coding sequence is TGTGCCAGCAGTTTGCCGCCAGGGGGGAACGAGCAGTACTTC.

This sequence joins TRBV28 and TRBJ1-5; 9 bases match TRBD1. With V trimmed by 3 bases and J by 11 bases, 14 bases remained unmatched. This CDR3 has 16 amino acids. CDR1 and CDR2 from the germline V gene are MDHEN and SYDVKM. The CDR3 loop is CASSFGGTGGLASQHF. The CDR3 nucleotides are TGTGCCAGCAGTTTTGGCGGAACAGGGGGCCTGGCGTCCCAGCATTTT. Variable domain in full (rest from reference TRBV28 and TRBJ1-5): DVKVTQSSRYLVKRTGEKVFLECVQDMDHENMFWYRQDPGLGLRLIYFSYDVKMKEKGDIPEGYSVSREKKERFSLILESASTNQTSMYLCASSFGGTGGLASQHFGDGTRLSIL.

This clonotype was detected only a few times. The rearrangement uses TRBV2 and TRBJ1-2, with D possibly being TRBD1 (5 bases). Trimming shortened V by 6 bases and J by 4 bases, and 9 bases separated the two germline ends. The length of the CDR3 is 12 residues. Germline V gene data show CDR1 as SNHLY and CDR2 as FYNNEI. The CDR3 protein is CASRDTGYGYTF. CDR3 nucleotide sequence: TGTGCCAGCAGGGATACAGGCTATGGCTACACCTTC.

This chain uses TRBV7-3 with TRBJ2-1, with a tentative D call TRBD2 (5 bases). The CDR3 is made up of 15 amino acids. The V end was cut by 6 bases, the J end by 0 bases, with 12 bases between. In germline, CDR1 is SGHTA, CDR2 FQGTGA. CDR3 coding DNA: TGTGCCAGCAGTTTAGCGCCCTTCTCCTACAATGAGCAGTTCTTC. This translates into CASSLAPFSYNEQFF. The variable domain in full, with the rest retrieved from reference TRBV7-3 and TRBJ2-1, is GAGVSQTPSNKVTEKGKYVELRCDPISGHTALYWYRQSLGQGPEFLIYFQGTGAADDSGLPNDRFFAVRPEGSVSTLKIQRTERGDSAVYLCASSLAPFSYNEQFFGPGTRLTVL.

The chain links TRBV7-2 to TRBJ1-1; tentative D call: TRBD1 (5 bases). This CDR3 region has 16 residues. The germline V gene encodes CDR1 SGHTA and CDR2 FQGNSA. V was cut by 0 bases and J by 5 bases, with 16 bases left in between. The CDR3 region is CASSLAIGAKGTEAFF. CDR3 coding DNA: TGTGCCAGCAGCTTAGCCATCGGGGCAAAGGGAACTGAAGCTTTCTTT.

This clonotype was recorded a few times. This chain uses TRBV29-1 with TRBJ2-1, with D possibly being TRBD2 (6 bases). V lost 4 bases and J 7 bases, leaving 11 bases between the germline ends. Germline lookup yields CDR1 SQVTM and CDR2 ANQGSEA. This CDR3 is 12 amino acids long. CDR3: CSVGGAPNEQFF. The CDR3 nucleotides are TGCAGCGTTGGCGGGGCCCCTAATGAGCAGTTCTTC.

This clonotype was seen more than once but under ten times. The chain has TRBV11-2 and TRBJ2-1; 10 nucleotides line up with TRBD1. The V segment lost 4 bases and the J segment 3 bases; nucleotides outside the gene matches: 3. This CDR3 has 15 amino acids. CDR1 and CDR2 from the germline V gene are SGHAT and FQNNGV. In DNA form, the CDR3 reads TGTGCCAGCAGCTCGGGACAGGGGTACTACAATGAGCAGTTCTTC. Protein sequence: CASSSGQGYYNEQFF.

The V and J genes are TRBV7-6 and TRBJ2-1; tentative D call: TRBD2 (6 bases). The germline V and J ends were trimmed by 1 base and 3 bases, with 16 bases remaining between them. The CDR3 extends over 17 amino acids. The germline gives CDR1 SGHVS, CDR2 FNYEAQ. CDR3 bases: TGTGCCAGCAGCTTAGACCCCCTTAGCGGTTACTACAATGAGCAGTTCTTC. This codes for CASSLDPLSGYYNEQFF.

The chain is built from TRBV4-3 and TRBJ2-7, with 7 bases identical to TRBD1. Germline lookup yields CDR1 LGHNA and CDR2 YSLEER. Losses at the gene ends were 6 bases for V and 2 bases for J; bases not matched to a gene: 10. CDR3 length: 15 amino acids. CDR3 nucleotide sequence: TGCGCCAGCAGACGGGACAGCCAATCCCCCTACGAGCAGTACTTC. Protein product: CASRRDSQSPYEQYF.